This T cell receptor beta chain came from a study of shared clonotypes between healthy human individuals. Whole-study results and caveats: Memory subsets generally showed lower estimated richness than naive subsets. Some clonotypes were shared by all four sorted-subset donors, while others were not shared. The non-shared ones had lower generation probabilities than the shared ones. Sharing of clonotypes among donors was expected to vary with sequencing depth.

A note on this clone: The antigen is unknown. Other DNA variants within this sample encode the same CDR3.

Assay: immunoSEQ multiplex PCR; the TCRdb copy retains only in-frame clones and omits some. The repertoire holds some 1.5 million clones, with roughly 96% as singletons. The germline V gene has CDR1 GTSNPN and CDR2 SVGIG (reference sequence). The CDR3 is made up of 11 amino acids. Trimming removed 2 bases from V and 8 bases from J, with 9 bases in between. Nashville, Tennessee was home to all donors, who were Caucasian adults. Sequenced sample: naive CD4+ T cells sorted from blood. Subset described: CD45RA+ positively selected. The sequence came from a man under 40 in good health. V is TRBV30 and J is TRBJ1-2; D gene uncertain. The CDR3 bases are TGTGCCTGGAGTTCAGTTTACGGCTACACCTTC. This gives the protein CAWSSVYGYTF.